This T cell receptor (beta chain) is from a study of blood T cells in healthy people across ages. Study-level results: Higher diversity, along with more naive CD4+ cells, distinguished long-lived donors from aged donors.

A minimum of 7 million PBMCs was isolated per sample. With each sample, at least 5 micrograms of total RNA were extracted. Germline V gene data show CDR1 as SNHLY and CDR2 as FYNNEI. The V end lost 3 bases, the J end lost 8 bases, and 13 bases lay between the germline ends. The CDR3 sequence is 13 residues long. Notes on this clonotype: Its antigen is as yet unknown.

The second PCR ran about 6 to 12 cycles with a sample-barcoded 5' primer and J-beta primers. The template-switch adaptor was a 5' adaptor with 12 random nucleotides. It tagged each cDNA molecule. Using its own MiXCR run on the 5' RACE reads, TCRdb lists one record per CDR3 protein. The top ten hold over 15% of the sample, which has more than 1 million distinct CDR3 sequences, under 45% seen once. The chain employs TRBV2 and TRBJ1-2; D gene unclear. This clonotype was sampled from a woman in her sixties or seventies in good health. Sequenced input: blood. The CDR3 DNA is TGTGCCAGCAGTGAGTGGGCCATTCGGGGCTACACCTTC. Translation gives CASSEWAIRGYTF.